The following is a T cell receptor (beta chain) sequence with its context. CDR1 and CDR2 from the germline V gene are SNHLY and FYNNEI. V gave up 1 base and J gave up 6 bases, with 9 bases separating them. The CDR3 loop spans 13 amino acids. These data belong to a study of blood T cell repertoires in COVID-19. Study at large: The origin of the acute and convalescent COVID-19 samples was the United States, Italy and Spain. Sample material is recorded as cDNA or gDNA derived from T cells, B-cell-depleted T cells, or PBMCs.

Original analysis: Amplifying reference gene primers gave estimates of nucleated cell counts. The table came from immunoSEQ multiplex PCR; TCRdb's copy has only in-frame clones and leaves some out. That table furnishes V, J and clone size, whereas the DNA furnished D and trimming. The sample lists about 280,000 clones, around 90% seen once, with 9% to 9.5% in the top ten. The clonotype comes from a man younger than 30 with active or convalescent COVID-19. Sequenced input: peripheral blood. This chain uses TRBV2 with TRBJ2-5; possible D gene TRBD1, 5 bases. CDR3 nucleotide sequence: TGTGCCAGCAGTGAAGGGGGCAGGCAGACCCAGTACTTC. Its translation is CASSEGGRQTQYF.